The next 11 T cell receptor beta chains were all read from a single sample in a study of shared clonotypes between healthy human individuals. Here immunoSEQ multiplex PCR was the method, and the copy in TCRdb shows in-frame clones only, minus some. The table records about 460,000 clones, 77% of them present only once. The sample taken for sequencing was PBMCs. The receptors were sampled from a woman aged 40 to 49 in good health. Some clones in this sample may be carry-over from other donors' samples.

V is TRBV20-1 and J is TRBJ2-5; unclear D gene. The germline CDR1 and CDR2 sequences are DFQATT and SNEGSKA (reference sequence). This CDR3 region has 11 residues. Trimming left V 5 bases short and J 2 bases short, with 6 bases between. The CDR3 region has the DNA TGCAGTGCTTGGGCTCAAGAGACCCAGTACTTC. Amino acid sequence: CSAWAQETQYF.

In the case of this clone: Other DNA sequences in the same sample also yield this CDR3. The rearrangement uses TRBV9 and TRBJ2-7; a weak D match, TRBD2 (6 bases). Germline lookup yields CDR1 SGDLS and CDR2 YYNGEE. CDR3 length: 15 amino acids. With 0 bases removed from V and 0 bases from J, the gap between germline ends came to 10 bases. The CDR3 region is CASSVGLAPSYEQYF. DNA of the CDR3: TGTGCCAGCAGCGTAGGGCTAGCGCCCTCCTACGAGCAGTACTTC.

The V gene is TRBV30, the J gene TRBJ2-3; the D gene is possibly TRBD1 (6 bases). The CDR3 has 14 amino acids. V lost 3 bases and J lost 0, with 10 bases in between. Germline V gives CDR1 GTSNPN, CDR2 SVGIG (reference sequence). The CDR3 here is CAWRPGASTDTQYF. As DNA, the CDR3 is TGTGCCTGGAGGCCAGGGGCAAGCACAGATACGCAGTATTTT.

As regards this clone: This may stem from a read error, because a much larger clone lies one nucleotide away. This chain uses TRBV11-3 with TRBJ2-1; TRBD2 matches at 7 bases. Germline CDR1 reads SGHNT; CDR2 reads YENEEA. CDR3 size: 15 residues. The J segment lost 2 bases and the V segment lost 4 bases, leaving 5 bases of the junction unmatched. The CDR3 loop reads CASSSGLAAYNEQFF. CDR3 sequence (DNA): TGTGCCAGCAGCTCAGGGCTAGCGGCCTACAATGAGCAGTTCTTC.

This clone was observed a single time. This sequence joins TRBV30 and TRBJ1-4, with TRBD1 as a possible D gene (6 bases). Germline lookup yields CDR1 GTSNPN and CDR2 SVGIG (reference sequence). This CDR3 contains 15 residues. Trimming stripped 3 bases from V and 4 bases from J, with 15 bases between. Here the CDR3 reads CAWRGRGRINEKLFF. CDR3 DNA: TGTGCCTGGAGGGGCAGGGGCCGGATTAATGAAAAACTGTTTTTT.

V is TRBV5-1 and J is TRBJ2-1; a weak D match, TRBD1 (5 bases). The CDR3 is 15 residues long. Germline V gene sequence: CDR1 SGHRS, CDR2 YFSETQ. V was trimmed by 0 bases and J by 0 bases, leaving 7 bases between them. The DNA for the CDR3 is TGCGCCAGCAGCTTGGCAGGGTACTCCTACAATGAGCAGTTCTTC. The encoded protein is CASSLAGYSYNEQFF.

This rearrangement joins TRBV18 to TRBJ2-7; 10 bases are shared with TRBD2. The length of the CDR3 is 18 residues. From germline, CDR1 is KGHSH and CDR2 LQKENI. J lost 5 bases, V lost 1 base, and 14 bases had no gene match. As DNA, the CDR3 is TGTGCCAGCTCACCACTAACCAGATCTTGGCTAGCGGGAGACGAGCAGTACTTC. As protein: CASSPLTRSWLAGDEQYF.

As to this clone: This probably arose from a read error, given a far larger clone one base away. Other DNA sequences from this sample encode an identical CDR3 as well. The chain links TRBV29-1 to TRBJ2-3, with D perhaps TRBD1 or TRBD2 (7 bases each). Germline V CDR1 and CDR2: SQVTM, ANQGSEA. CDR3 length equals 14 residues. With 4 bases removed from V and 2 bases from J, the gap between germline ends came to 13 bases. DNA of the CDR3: TGCAGCGTTGCCCAGGGGGGGAACACAGATACGCAGTATTTT. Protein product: CSVAQGGNTDTQYF.

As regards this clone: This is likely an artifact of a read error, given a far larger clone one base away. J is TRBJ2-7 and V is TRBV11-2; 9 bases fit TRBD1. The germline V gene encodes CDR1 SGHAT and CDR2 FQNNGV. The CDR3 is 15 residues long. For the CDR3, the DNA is TGTACCAGCAGCTTAGGACAGGGGCCGCGGCACGAGCAGTACTTC. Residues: CTSSLGQGPRHEQYF.

The DNA for the CDR3 is TGTGCCAGCGATTCAAGGTCCGACACCGGGGAGCTGTTTTTT. Protein: CASDSRSDTGELFF. The chain employs TRBV28 and TRBJ2-2; unclear D gene. Trimming removed 8 bases at V and 3 bases at J, with 13 bases between. The CDR3 runs to 14 residues. The germline V gene has CDR1 MDHEN and CDR2 SYDVKM. The full variable domain, completed using reference TRBV28 and TRBJ2-2, is DVKVTQSSRYLVKRTGEKVFLECVQDMDHENMFWYRQDPGLGLRLIYFSYDVKMKEKGDIPEGYSVSREKKERFSLILESASTNQTSMYLCASDSRSDTGELFFGEGSRLTVL.

CDR3 residues: CSGEIGGTEAFF. The CDR3 DNA is TGCAGCGGGGAGATAGGGGGAACTGAAGCTTTCTTT. This sequence joins TRBV29-1 and TRBJ1-1; perhaps TRBD1 as D (6 bases). The CDR3 spans 12 residues. With 7 bases removed from V and 5 bases from J, the gap between germline ends came to 14 bases. The V gene's germline CDR1 is SQVTM and CDR2 ANQGSEA. The full variable domain, completed using reference TRBV29-1 and TRBJ1-1, is SAVISQKPSRDICQRGTSLTIQCQVDSQVTMMFWYRQQPGQSLTLIATANQGSEATYESGFVIDKFPISRPNLTFSTLTVSNMSPEDSSIYLCSGEIGGTEAFFGQGTRLTVV.